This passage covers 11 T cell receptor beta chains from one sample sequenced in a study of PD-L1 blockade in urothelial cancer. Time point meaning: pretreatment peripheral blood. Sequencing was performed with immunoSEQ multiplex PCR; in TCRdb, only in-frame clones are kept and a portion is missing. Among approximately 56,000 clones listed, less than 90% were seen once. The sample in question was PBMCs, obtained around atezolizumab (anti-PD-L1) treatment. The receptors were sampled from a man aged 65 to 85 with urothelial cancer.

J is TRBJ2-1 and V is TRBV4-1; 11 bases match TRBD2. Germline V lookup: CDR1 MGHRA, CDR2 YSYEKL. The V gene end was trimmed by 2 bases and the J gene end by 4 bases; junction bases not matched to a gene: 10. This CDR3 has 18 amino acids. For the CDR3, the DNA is TGCGCCAGCAGCCAAAGGGGGCCCGGGACTAGCGGTTACAATGAGCAGTTCTTC. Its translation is CASSQRGPGTSGYNEQFF.

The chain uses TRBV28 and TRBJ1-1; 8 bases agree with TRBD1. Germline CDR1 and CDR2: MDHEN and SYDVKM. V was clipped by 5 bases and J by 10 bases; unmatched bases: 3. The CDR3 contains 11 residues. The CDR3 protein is CASSRTGRAFF. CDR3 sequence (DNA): TGTGCCAGCAGTCGGACAGGGAGAGCTTTCTTT.

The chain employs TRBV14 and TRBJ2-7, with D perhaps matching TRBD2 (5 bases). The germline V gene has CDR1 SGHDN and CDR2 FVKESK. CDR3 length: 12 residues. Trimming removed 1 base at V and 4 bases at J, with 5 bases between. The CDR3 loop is CASSQGGYEQYF. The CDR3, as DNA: TGTGCCAGCAGCCAAGGAGGGTACGAGCAGTACTTC.

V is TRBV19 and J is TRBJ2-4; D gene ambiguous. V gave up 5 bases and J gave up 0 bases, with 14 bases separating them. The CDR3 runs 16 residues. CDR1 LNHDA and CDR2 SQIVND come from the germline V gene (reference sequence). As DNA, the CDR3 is TGTGCCAGTAGTTCCAGACTGGATCTAGCCAAAAACATTCAGTACTTC. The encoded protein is CASSSRLDLAKNIQYF.

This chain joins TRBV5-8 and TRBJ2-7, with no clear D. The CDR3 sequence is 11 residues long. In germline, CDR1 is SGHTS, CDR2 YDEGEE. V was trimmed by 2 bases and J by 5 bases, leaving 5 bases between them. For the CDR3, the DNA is TGTGCCAGCAGCTTCCCAAACGAGCAGTACTTC. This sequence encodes CASSFPNEQYF.

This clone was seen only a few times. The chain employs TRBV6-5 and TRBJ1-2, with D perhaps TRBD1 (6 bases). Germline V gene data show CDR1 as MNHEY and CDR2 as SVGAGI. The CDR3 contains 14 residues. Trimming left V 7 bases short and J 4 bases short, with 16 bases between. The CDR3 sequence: CASTKDSPLYGYTF. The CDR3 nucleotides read TGTGCCAGCACAAAGGACAGTCCTCTCTATGGCTACACCTTC.

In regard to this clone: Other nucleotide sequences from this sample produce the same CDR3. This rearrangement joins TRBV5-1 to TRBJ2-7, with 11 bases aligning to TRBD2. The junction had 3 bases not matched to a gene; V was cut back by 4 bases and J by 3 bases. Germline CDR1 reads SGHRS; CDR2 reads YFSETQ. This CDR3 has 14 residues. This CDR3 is CASSPGTSGYEQYF. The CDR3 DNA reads TGCGCCAGCAGCCCCGGGACTAGCGGCTACGAGCAGTACTTC.

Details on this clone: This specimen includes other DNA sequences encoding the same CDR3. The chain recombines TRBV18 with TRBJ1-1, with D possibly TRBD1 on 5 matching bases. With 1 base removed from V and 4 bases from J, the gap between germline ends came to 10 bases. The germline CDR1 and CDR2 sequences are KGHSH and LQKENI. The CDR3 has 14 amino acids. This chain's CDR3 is CASSPRQGSTEAFF. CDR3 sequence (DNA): TGTGCCAGCTCACCACGGCAGGGAAGCACTGAAGCTTTCTTT.

The CDR3 region has the DNA TGTGCCACCAGGGGGGCCACACAGGGCGGCTACGAGCAGTACTTC. Amino acid sequence: CATRGATQGGYEQYF. The chain uses TRBV6-5 and TRBJ2-7; a weak D match, TRBD1 (7 bases). CDR3 length: 15 amino acids. Germline lookup yields CDR1 MNHEY and CDR2 SVGAGI. The V and J ends lost 10 bases and 3 bases respectively, with 22 bases between them.

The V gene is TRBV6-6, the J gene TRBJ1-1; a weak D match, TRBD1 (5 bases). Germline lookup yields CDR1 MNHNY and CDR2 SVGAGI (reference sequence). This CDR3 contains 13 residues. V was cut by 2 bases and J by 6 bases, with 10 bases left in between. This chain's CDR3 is CASSYQGRAEAFF. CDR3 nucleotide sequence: TGTGCCAGCAGTTACCAGGGAAGGGCTGAAGCTTTCTTT.

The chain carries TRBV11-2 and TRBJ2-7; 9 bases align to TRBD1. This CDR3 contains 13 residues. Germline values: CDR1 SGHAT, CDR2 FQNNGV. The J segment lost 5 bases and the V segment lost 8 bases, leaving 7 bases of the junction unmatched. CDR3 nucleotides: TGTGCCAGCGGAGGACAGGGGATCAACGAGCAGTACTTC. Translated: CASGGQGINEQYF.